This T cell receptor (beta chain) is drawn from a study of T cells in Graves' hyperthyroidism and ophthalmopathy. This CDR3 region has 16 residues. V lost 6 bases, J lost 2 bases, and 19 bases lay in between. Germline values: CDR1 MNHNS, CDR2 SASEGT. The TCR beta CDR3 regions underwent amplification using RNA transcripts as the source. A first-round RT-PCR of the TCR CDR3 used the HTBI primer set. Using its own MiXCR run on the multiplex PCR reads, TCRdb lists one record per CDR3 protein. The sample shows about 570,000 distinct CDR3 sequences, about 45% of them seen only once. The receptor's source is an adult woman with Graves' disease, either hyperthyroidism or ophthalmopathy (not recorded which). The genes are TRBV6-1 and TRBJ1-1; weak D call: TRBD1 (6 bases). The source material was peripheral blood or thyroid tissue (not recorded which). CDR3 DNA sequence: TGTGCCAGCAGATTTCGGGACACTGTTATTAACACTGAAGCTTTCTTT. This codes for CASRFRDTVINTEAFF.